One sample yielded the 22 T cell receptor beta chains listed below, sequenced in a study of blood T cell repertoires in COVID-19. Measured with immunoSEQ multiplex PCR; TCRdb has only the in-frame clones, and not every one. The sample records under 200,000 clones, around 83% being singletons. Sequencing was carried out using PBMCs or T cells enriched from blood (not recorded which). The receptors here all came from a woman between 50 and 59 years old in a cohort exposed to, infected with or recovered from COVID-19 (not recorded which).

The CDR3, as DNA: TGTGCCAGCAGTCCAGGGCAGACCACCTACGAGCAGTACTTC. Amino acid sequence: CASSPGQTTYEQYF. The chain has TRBV6-5 and TRBJ2-7, with D perhaps matching TRBD1 (5 bases). The V gene's germline CDR1 is MNHEY and CDR2 SVGAGI. The ends were cut back, 5 bases at V and 2 bases at J, with 13 bases in the middle. The length of the CDR3 is 14 residues.

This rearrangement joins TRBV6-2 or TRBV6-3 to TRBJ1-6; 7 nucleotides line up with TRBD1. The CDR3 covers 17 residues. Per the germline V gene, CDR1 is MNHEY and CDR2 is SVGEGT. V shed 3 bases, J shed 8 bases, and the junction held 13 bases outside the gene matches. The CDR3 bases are TGTGCCAGCAGTTATATCGACAGGGTGGGAACCGATTCACCCCTCCACTTT. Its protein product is CASSYIDRVGTDSPLHF.

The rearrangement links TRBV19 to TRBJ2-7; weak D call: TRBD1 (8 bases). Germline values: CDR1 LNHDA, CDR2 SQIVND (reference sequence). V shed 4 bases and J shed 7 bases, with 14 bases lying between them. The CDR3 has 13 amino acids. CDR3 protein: CASSTDREGEQYF. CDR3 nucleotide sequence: TGTGCCAGTAGTACGGACAGGGAGGGGGAGCAGTACTTC.

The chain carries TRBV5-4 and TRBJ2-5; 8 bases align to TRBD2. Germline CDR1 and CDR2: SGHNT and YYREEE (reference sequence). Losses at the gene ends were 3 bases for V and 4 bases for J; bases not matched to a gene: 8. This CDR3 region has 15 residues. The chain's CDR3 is CASSWGSGNRETQYF. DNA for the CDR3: TGTGCCAGCAGCTGGGGTAGCGGGAATCGAGAGACCCAGTACTTC.

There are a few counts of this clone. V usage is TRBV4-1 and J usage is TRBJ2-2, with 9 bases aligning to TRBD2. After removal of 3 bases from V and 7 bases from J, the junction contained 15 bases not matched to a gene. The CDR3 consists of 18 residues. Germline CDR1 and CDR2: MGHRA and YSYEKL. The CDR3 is CASSHIQASGAMYGELFF. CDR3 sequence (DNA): TGCGCCAGCAGCCATATACAAGCTAGCGGGGCTATGTACGGGGAGCTGTTTTTT.

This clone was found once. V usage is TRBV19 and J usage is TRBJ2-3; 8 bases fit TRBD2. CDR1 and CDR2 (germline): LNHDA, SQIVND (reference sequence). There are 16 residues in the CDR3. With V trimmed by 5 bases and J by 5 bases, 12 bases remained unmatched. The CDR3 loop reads CASSGRLAMGEDTQYF. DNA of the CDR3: TGTGCCAGTAGTGGGCGACTAGCGATGGGGGAAGATACGCAGTATTTT.

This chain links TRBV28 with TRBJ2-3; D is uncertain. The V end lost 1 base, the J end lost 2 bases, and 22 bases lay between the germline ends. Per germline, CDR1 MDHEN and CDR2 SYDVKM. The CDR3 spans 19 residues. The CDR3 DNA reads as TGTGCCAGCAGTTTATTTCCAGCGTCTAGGAAAGTAATCACAGATACGCAGTATTTT. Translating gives CASSLFPASRKVITDTQYF. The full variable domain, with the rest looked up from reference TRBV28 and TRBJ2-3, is DVKVTQSSRYLVKRTGEKVFLECVQDMDHENMFWYRQDPGLGLRLIYFSYDVKMKEKGDIPEGYSVSREKKERFSLILESASTNQTSMYLCASSLFPASRKVITDTQYFGPGTRLTVL.

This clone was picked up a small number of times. CDR3 sequence (DNA): TGCGCCAGCAGCTTGGGGCAGGTTTACACCGGGGAGCTGTTTTTT. It is translated as CASSLGQVYTGELFF. V and J are TRBV5-1 and TRBJ2-2; D not resolved. Trimming stripped 0 bases from V and 3 bases from J, with 9 bases between. There are 15 residues in the CDR3. CDR1 and CDR2 (germline): SGHRS, YFSETQ.

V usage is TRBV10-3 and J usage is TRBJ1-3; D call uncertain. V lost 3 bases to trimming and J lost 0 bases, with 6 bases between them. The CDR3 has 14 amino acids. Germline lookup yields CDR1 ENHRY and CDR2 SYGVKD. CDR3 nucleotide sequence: TGTGCCATCAGTGACGAGGTCTCTGGAAACACCATATATTTT. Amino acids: CAISDEVSGNTIYF.

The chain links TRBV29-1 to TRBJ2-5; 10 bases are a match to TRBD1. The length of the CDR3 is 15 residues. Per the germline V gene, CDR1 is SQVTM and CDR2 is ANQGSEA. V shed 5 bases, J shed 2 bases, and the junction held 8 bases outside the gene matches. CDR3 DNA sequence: TGCAGCGTTCAACCGGGACAGGGGTGGCAAGAGACCCAGTACTTC. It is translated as CSVQPGQGWQETQYF.

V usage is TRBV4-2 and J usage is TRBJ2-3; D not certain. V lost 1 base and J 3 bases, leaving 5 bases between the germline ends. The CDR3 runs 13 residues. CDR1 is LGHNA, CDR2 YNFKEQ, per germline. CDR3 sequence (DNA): TGTGCCAGCAGCCAAGTCAGTACAGATACGCAGTATTTT. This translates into CASSQVSTDTQYF.

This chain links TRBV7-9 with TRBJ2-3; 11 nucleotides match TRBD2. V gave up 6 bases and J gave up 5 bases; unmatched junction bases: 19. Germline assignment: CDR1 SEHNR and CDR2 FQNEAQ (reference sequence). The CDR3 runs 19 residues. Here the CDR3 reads CASRPRTAIAGGQRDTQYF. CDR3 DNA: TGTGCCAGCAGACCACGTACTGCTATAGCGGGGGGGCAAAGAGATACGCAGTATTTT.

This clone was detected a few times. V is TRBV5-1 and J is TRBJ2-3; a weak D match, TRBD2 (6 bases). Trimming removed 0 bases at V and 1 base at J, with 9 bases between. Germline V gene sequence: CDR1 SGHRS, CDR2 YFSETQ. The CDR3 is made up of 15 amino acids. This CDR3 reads CASSLGRGRTDTQYF. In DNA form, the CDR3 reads TGCGCCAGCAGCTTGGGGCGGGGTCGCACAGATACGCAGTATTTT.

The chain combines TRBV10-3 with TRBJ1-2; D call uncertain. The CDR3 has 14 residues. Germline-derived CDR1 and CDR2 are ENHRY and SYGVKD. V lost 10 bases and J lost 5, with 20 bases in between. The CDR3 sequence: CATKTGEADYGYTF. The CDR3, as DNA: TGTGCCACCAAAACCGGGGAGGCTGATTATGGCTACACCTTC.

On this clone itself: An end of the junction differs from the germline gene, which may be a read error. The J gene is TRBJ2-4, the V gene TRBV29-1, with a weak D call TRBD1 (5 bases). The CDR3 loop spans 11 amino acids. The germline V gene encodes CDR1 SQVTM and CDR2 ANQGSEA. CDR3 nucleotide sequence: TGCAGCGTTACGGACGTCGAAAAACAGGACTTC. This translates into CSVTDVEKQDF. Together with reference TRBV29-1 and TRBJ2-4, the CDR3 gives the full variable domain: SAVISQKPSRDICQRGTSLTIQCQVDSQVTMMFWYRQQPGQSLTLIATANQGSEATYESGFVIDKFPISRPNLTFSTLTVSNMSPEDSSIYLCSVTDVEKQDFGAGTRLSVL.

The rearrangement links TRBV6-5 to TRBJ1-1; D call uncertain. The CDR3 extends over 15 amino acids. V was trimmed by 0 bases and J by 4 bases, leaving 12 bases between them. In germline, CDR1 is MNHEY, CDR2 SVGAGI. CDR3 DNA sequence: TGTGCCAGCAGTTACTCCACCTATAGAGGCACTGAAGCTTTCTTT. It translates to CASSYSTYRGTEAFF.

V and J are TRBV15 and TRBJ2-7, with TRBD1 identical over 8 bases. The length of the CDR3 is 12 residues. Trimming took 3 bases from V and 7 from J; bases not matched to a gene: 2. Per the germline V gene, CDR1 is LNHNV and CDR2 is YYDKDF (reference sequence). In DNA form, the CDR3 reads TGTGCCACCAGCAGGACAGGGGAGGAGCAGTACTTC. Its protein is CATSRTGEEQYF.

CDR3 DNA sequence: TGCGCCAGCAGCCCCACAGGGCCCCACACCGGGGAGCTGTTTTTT. Translating gives CASSPTGPHTGELFF. J is TRBJ2-2 and V is TRBV5-1; D might be TRBD1 (6 bases). The V and J ends lost 4 bases and 3 bases respectively, with 13 bases between them. Germline-derived CDR1 and CDR2 are SGHRS and YFSETQ. This CDR3 contains 15 residues.

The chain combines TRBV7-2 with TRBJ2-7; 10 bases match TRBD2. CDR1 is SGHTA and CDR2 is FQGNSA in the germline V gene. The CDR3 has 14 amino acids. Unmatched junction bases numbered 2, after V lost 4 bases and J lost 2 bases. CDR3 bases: TGTGCCAGCAGCTCAGCGGGGGGGCCCTACGAGCAGTACTTC. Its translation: CASSSAGGPYEQYF.

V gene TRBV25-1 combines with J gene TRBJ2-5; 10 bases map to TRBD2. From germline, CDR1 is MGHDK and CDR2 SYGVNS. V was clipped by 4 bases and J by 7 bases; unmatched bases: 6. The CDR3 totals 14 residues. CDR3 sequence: CASSVASGSVTQYF. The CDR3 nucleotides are TGTGCCAGCAGTGTGGCTAGCGGGAGTGTGACCCAGTACTTC.

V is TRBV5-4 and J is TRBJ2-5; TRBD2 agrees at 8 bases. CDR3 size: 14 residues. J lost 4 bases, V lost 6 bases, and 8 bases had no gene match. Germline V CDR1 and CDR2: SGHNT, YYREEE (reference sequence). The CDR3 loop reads CASTTGGEVETQYF. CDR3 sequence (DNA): TGTGCCAGCACCACCGGGGGGGAGGTAGAGACCCAGTACTTC.

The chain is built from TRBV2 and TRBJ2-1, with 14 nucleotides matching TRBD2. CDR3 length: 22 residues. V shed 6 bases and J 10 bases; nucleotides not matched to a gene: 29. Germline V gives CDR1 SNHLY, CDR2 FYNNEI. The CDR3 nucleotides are TGTGCCAGCAGCTACACCTTAACCCGGGACAGGGTTGGGACTAGCGGGAGATGGGAGCAGTTCTTC. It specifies CASSYTLTRDRVGTSGRWEQFF.